This T cell receptor beta chain appears in the sequencing data of a study of blood T cell repertoires in COVID-19 (dated by TCRdb to the early 2020s). Regarding the research as a whole: Samples from collaborators originated in the United States, Italy and Spain and spanned both the acute and convalescent phases of COVID-19. The prospective study material was composed of cDNA or gDNA derived from T cells, B-cell-depleted T cells, or PBMCs. The dataset comprised deeply sampled blood TCRbeta repertoires from subjects exposed to, actively infected with, or recovered from COVID-19. A freely available public database, intended as a resource for researchers studying the immune response to SARS-CoV-2, is where the repertoires were released. The samples were drawn from two sources: the first 160 participants of the ongoing ImmuneRACE study, and fewer than 1,500 subjects contributed by 6 global collaborators. Sample metadata almost always included a de-identified subject ID, COVID-19 status, age in years and sex. Where HLA class I and class II types were available, the types were taken from metadata supplied by the sample provider, not from assay-based typing.

TCRbeta CDR3 regions were amplified from genomic DNA by means of the immunoSEQ Assay, a bias-controlled multiplex PCR. As for the original processing: The number of nucleated cells in each sample was estimated from the amplification of reference gene primers within the assay. To quantify the absolute abundance of each unique TCRbeta CDR3 rearrangement, sequence reads were collapsed and filtered. Productive Simpson clonality was computed per sample as the square root of Simpson's diversity index over productive rearrangements. TCRdb holds this immuneACCESS table with in-frame rearrangements only. Some clones are missing; in checked studies, unresolved V genes explain under half, and the rest has no known cause. From that table come the V and J calls and clone size; the DNA was used to work out D and trimming. The sample yields some 41,000 clones; 70% to 90% were counted once. The ten most abundant clones make up 12% of the sample.

Results and caveats for the whole study, not just this receptor: How much clinical and demographic metadata was included differed by source and by participant, and the metadata was provided uncurated.

Concerning this clone itself: Its antigen is not yet known. No much larger clone exists at a distance of one base, and base qualities are not known.

Reading the germline V gene gives CDR1 MGHRA and CDR2 YSYEKL. Inclusive of the bounding cysteine and phenylalanine, the CDR3 is 16 residues long. Only the CDR3 part of the read is kept: 48 bases, read in frame from the first base. V loses 4 bases, J loses 2 bases, and the germline ends lie 16 bases apart. Whole blood was collected in K2EDTA tubes by collaborating institutions according to the institutions' own protocols. For TCRbeta analysis, collaborators shipped samples as frozen whole blood, isolated PBMCs, or DNA extracted from either of those sample types. The clonotype originates from a man in his sixties with active COVID-19. The V and J genes are TRBV4-1 and TRBJ2-3; possibly the D gene is TRBD2, per 5 matching bases. Sequenced material: peripheral blood. The DNA reads TGCGCCAGCAGCCCGATGCTGACGGGGAACACAGATACGCAGTATTTT. It translates as CASSPMLTGNTDTQYF.